The source of this T cell receptor (beta chain) is a study of identical twins. Notes on the study in general: The degree of excess twin sharing was weaker in beta out-of-frame sequences. It was out-of-frame TCR alpha sharing in monozygotic twins that models underestimated.

Trimming removed 4 bases at V and 0 bases at J, with 13 bases between. Germline V CDR1 and CDR2: LNHNV, YYDKDF (reference sequence). CDR3 length equals 15 residues. In TCRdb, the 5' RACE reads were re-called with MiXCR into one record per CDR3 protein. The table lists some 790,000 distinct CDR3 sequences, around a sixth of them singletons. A word on this clonotype: Antigen unknown.

These records were also assigned to another study, of T cells expressing NK-cell markers. As that study records: In a group of 5 or 6 donors, dominant NKG2C+ clonotypes represented about 1.0-7.5% of CD8+ T cells.

The rearrangement uses TRBV15 and TRBJ2-7; D ambiguous. Sequencing was done on a sample of PBMCs. The receptor was derived from a young woman in good health. The CDR3 here is CATSTTSSGSYEQYF. The DNA for the CDR3 is TGTGCCACCAGCACAACCTCCTCGGGCTCCTACGAGCAGTACTTC.